These T cell receptor beta chains were read from a single sample in a study of CD8 T cells in ankylosing spondylitis. TCRdb recomputed calls from the 5' RACE reads with MiXCR, one row per CDR3 protein. The sample lists 200,000 to 250,000 distinct CDR3 sequences; roughly 10% were seen once. Sequences were obtained from blood, either unsorted or a sorted T cell fraction (not recorded which). These receptors all stem from a male donor with ankylosing spondylitis or in good health (not recorded which). Each CDR3 is given without its conserved first and last residue.

V	length	J	CDR3
TRBV28	11	TRBJ1-2	ASSQGQSYGYA
TRBV11-3	13	TRBJ2-2	ASSLGVANTGELF
TRBV5-6	12	TRBJ1-4	ASSEGPTNEKLF
TRBV5-1	13	TRBJ2-2	ASSLLDPVSGELF
TRBV9	14	TRBJ2-2	ASSADSDGNTGELF
TRBV24-1	14	TRBJ2-5	ATSDFSGGARETQY
TRBV5-1	11	TRBJ2-7	ASSSGTELEQY
TRBV18	12	TRBJ2-2	ASHEDPNTGELF
TRBV7-9	14	TRBJ2-7	ASSTSSGTTSPEQY
TRBV5-1	12	TRBJ2-2	ASSFDPDTGELF
TRBV2	12	TRBJ2-7	ASSEVGKSYEQY
TRBV24-1	9	TRBJ1-1	ATSFNTEAF
TRBV7-6	12	TRBJ1-1	ASSTAGELGEAF
TRBV5-1	14	TRBJ2-3	ASSGGQGASVDTQY
TRBV20-1	13	TRBJ2-2	SARVGGADTGELF
TRBV7-9	12	TRBJ2-2	ASSLAHPGGELF
TRBV12-3/TRBV12-4	11	TRBJ1-5	ASSFGVDQPQH
TRBV7-2	14	TRBJ2-1	ASSLGGTGGHNEQF
TRBV28	9	TRBJ2-7	ASSPRYEQY
TRBV21-1	9	TRBJ2-2	ASSTSGELF
TRBV7-9	11	TRBJ1-2	ASSLVGEGGYT
TRBV20-1	13	TRBJ2-5	SARRETSRTETQY
TRBV12-3/TRBV12-4	11	TRBJ2-7	ASSTTGGYEQY
TRBV5-1	13	TRBJ2-1	ASSLELAGGNEQF
TRBV10-3	13	TRBJ1-1	AISSGVTLNTEAF
TRBV20-1	11	TRBJ1-1	SASKDLNTEAF
TRBV11-2	16	TRBJ2-3	ASSTDRTSGGNTDTQY
TRBV6-1	12	TRBJ2-3	ASSVVSELGTQY
TRBV15	14	TRBJ2-7	ATSRASLAGAHEQY
TRBV10-3	10	TRBJ1-2	AISESEGPGT
TRBV6-5	13	TRBJ1-3	ASSSQDPTGNTIY
TRBV7-9	12	TRBJ1-3	ASSTGQDGNTIY
TRBV10-3	12	TRBJ1-2	AISEADREAGYT
TRBV5-6	12	TRBJ1-2	ASSLVGRWYGYT
TRBV20-1	13	TRBJ2-5	SAIDVAGGRETQY
TRBV20-1	12	TRBJ2-1	SARRDLRDHEQF
TRBV20-1	11	TRBJ2-3	SAAGTVINTQY